Below, 18 T cell receptor beta chains from the same sample are listed, as sequenced in a study of cytomegalovirus exposure and HLA in healthy donors listed by TCRdb under 2017. Libraries came from the immunoSEQ multiplex PCR assay. For the multiplex PCR, a mixture combining 60 forward primers for TCR Vbeta segments and 13 reverse primers for TCR Jbeta segments was used. Held by TCRdb, this immuneACCESS table contains in-frame sequences only and omits some clones. Under half of the omission traces to an unresolved V gene where checked; the cause of the rest is unknown. This sample's clone table shows fewer than 100,000 clones. Under 1.5% of the sample is in the top ten clones. Source material: PBMCs. These receptors all stem from a woman in her fifties or sixties in good health and CMV-seronegative.

J is TRBJ2-5 and V is TRBV28; 7 nucleotides match TRBD2. V gave up 7 bases and J gave up 2 bases; unmatched junction bases: 7. The CDR3 runs 14 residues. CDR1 is MDHEN and CDR2 is SYDVKM in the germline V gene. This CDR3 reads CASTVGGGQETQYF. CDR3 sequence (DNA): TGTGCCAGCACCGTTGGGGGGGGACAAGAGACCCAGTACTTC.

In nucleotides, the CDR3 is TGTGCCAGCAGTGTGATGGCAGGGGGCCAGGAGACCCAGTACTTC. Translation gives CASSVMAGGQETQYF. V gene TRBV6-4 combines with J gene TRBJ2-5; TRBD1 matches at 8 bases. CDR1 is MRHNA, CDR2 SNTAGT, per germline. This CDR3 spans 15 amino acids. J gave up 5 bases and V 4 bases, and 9 bases lay outside the gene matches.

The genes are TRBV28 and TRBJ1-2; TRBD1 is a possible D gene (5 bases). The CDR3 length is 12 residues. CDR1 and CDR2 from the germline V gene are MDHEN and SYDVKM. Trimming stripped 8 bases from V and 4 bases from J, with 11 bases between. CDR3 in DNA: TGTGCCAGCCATAGACAGAGCTATGGCTACACCTTC. Translation: CASHRQSYGYTF.

The chain joins TRBV14 to TRBJ1-5; 9 nucleotides line up with TRBD1. The CDR3 runs to 19 residues. Germline V gene data show CDR1 as SGHDN and CDR2 as FVKESK. The V segment lost 1 base and the J segment 7 bases; nucleotides outside the gene matches: 17. The DNA of the CDR3 is TGTGCCAGCAGCCAAGCTTCACAGGGGGCGCAGGTTTTGCAACAGCCCCAGCATTTT. It translates to CASSQASQGAQVLQQPQHF.

J is TRBJ2-5 and V is TRBV2, with D maybe TRBD1 (6 bases). The germline gives CDR1 SNHLY, CDR2 FYNNEI. The CDR3 has 11 residues. Trimming left V 8 bases short and J 4 bases short, with 8 bases between. CDR3 loop: CASGGGETQYF. The CDR3 nucleotides read TGTGCCAGCGGGGGCGGAGAGACCCAGTACTTC.

The genes are TRBV9 and TRBJ2-2; 7 bases are shared with TRBD2. This CDR3 comprises 17 residues. J lost 3 bases, V lost 2 bases, and 10 bases had no gene match. Germline-derived CDR1 and CDR2 are SGDLS and YYNGEE. As DNA, the CDR3 is TGTGCCAGCAGCGTTTATTCGGGACTACGGGACACCGGGGAGCTGTTTTTT. Its translation: CASSVYSGLRDTGELFF. The variable domain in full, with the rest retrieved from reference TRBV9 and TRBJ2-2, is DSGVTQTPKHLITATGQRVTLRCSPRSGDLSVYWYQQSLDQGLQFLIQYYNGEERAKGNILERFSAQQFPDLHSELNLSSLELGDSALYFCASSVYSGLRDTGELFFGEGSRLTVL.

Written as DNA, the CDR3 is TGTGCCAGCAGGGCTAGCGGGAGGAAGGATACGCAGTATTTT. As protein: CASRASGRKDTQYF. V is TRBV10-3 and J is TRBJ2-3, with 11 bases that match TRBD2. The CDR3 loop spans 14 amino acids. The germline V gene has CDR1 ENHRY and CDR2 SYGVKD. Trimming took 10 bases from V and 6 from J; bases not matched to a gene: 9.

V is TRBV28 and J is TRBJ1-4, with D possibly being TRBD1 (6 bases). V lost 8 bases to trimming and J lost 4 bases, with 17 bases between them. The CDR3 contains 15 residues. CDR1 is MDHEN, CDR2 SYDVKM, per germline. CDR3 sequence (DNA): TGTGCCAGCTGCCCCTACAGGGCGAGTAATGAAAAACTGTTTTTT. Residues: CASCPYRASNEKLFF.

V usage is TRBV28 and J usage is TRBJ1-2; TRBD1 agrees at 10 bases. From germline, CDR1 is MDHEN and CDR2 SYDVKM. The CDR3 length is 13 residues. V lost 6 bases to trimming and J lost 6 bases; unmatched junction nucleotides: 4. In DNA, the CDR3 is TGTGCCAGCAGGACCGGGACAGGGGATGGCTACACCTTC. This sequence encodes CASRTGTGDGYTF.

This sequence joins TRBV7-8 and TRBJ2-1, with 10 bases that match TRBD2. The germline gives CDR1 SGHVS, CDR2 FQNEAQ. The CDR3 spans 16 residues. With 2 bases clipped from V and 9 bases from J, the junction kept 10 bases outside the gene matches. The CDR3 DNA sequence: TGTGCCAGCAGCTTAATCCGGCTAGCGGGAGCGCGTGAGCAGTTCTTC. It codes for CASSLIRLAGAREQFF.

The V call is TRBV5-1, the J call TRBJ1-6, with D maybe TRBD1 (6 bases). Germline lookup yields CDR1 SGHRS and CDR2 YFSETQ. The CDR3 contains 18 residues. The V end lost 4 bases, the J end lost 0 bases, and 17 bases lay between the germline ends. In nucleotides, the CDR3 is TGCGCCAGCAGCCCCGTAGGGGGGGTCAGCTCCTATAATTCACCCCTCCACTTT. This gives the protein CASSPVGGVSSYNSPLHF. Based on the CDR3 plus reference TRBV5-1 and TRBJ1-6, the full variable domain is KAGVTQTPRYLIKTRGQQVTLSCSPISGHRSVSWYQQTPGQGLQFLFEYFSETQRNKGNFPGRFSGRQFSNSRSEMNVSTLELGDSALYLCASSPVGGVSSYNSPLHFGNGTRLTVT.

The chain uses TRBV28 and TRBJ2-2; a possible D gene is TRBD2 (6 bases). V was cut by 5 bases and J by 2 bases, with 12 bases left in between. This CDR3 contains 15 residues. Germline V gene sequence: CDR1 MDHEN, CDR2 SYDVKM. The CDR3 region is CASSGLARNTGELFF. The CDR3 DNA is TGTGCCAGCAGTGGGCTAGCGAGAAACACCGGGGAGCTGTTTTTT.

The chain recombines TRBV18 with TRBJ2-7; D possibly corresponds to TRBD2 (5 bases). Trimming left V 4 bases short and J 7 bases short, with 11 bases between. CDR3 length: 12 amino acids. Germline V gene data show CDR1 as KGHSH and CDR2 as LQKENI. CDR3 in amino acids: CASSQAALEQYF. DNA of the CDR3: TGTGCCAGCTCACAAGCGGCTTTGGAGCAGTACTTC.

The chain is built from TRBV10-3 and TRBJ2-1, with D perhaps matching TRBD2 (6 bases). V was cut by 11 bases and J by 10 bases, with 24 bases left in between. Germline CDR1 and CDR2: ENHRY and SYGVKD. The CDR3 consists of 14 residues. Here the CDR3 reads CASLGGDLQLEQFF. CDR3 DNA sequence: TGTGCCTCACTCGGAGGGGACCTACAATTAGAGCAGTTCTTC.

V usage is TRBV4-3 and J usage is TRBJ2-3; 13 positions agree with TRBD2. CDR1 and CDR2 from the germline V gene are LGHNA and YSLEER. The CDR3 has 18 amino acids. With 0 bases clipped from V and 6 bases from J, the junction kept 9 bases outside the gene matches. For the CDR3, the DNA is TGCGCCAGCAGCCAAGATCACCCACTAGCGGGAGGGCCGGATACGCAGTATTTT. Residues: CASSQDHPLAGGPDTQYF.

J is TRBJ2-1 and V is TRBV19, with 8 bases fitting TRBD2. Germline V lookup: CDR1 LNHDA, CDR2 SQIVND (reference sequence). J was trimmed by 8 bases and V by 3 bases; bases with no gene match: 9. The CDR3 is 15 amino acids. CDR3 region: CASSITLLAAHEQFF. DNA for the CDR3: TGTGCCAGTAGTATTACGTTACTAGCGGCGCATGAGCAGTTCTTC.

This sequence joins TRBV6-5 and TRBJ2-5, with 8 positions matching TRBD2. Near its end, the DNA agrees better with TRBJ2-7, so the J call may be wrong. The CDR3 is 14 amino acids. Germline CDR1 is MNHEY and CDR2 is SVGAGI. The CDR3 DNA sequence: TGTGCCAGCAGTTACGGCGGGAGGCCCTACGAGCAGTACTTC. It is translated as CASSYGGRPYEQYF.

The chain combines TRBV28 with TRBJ2-7, with 7 positions matching TRBD1. V was clipped by 9 bases and J by 0 bases; unmatched bases: 17. CDR1 and CDR2 from the germline V gene are MDHEN and SYDVKM. The CDR3 covers 17 residues. The CDR3 region has the DNA TGTGCCAGTTTCGGACAGGACAAAAGGTTCAGCTCCTACGAGCAGTACTTC. It encodes CASFGQDKRFSSYEQYF.